This T cell receptor beta chain was sequenced during a study of T cell repertoires in cytomegalovirus infection. For the study at large: In public TCR beta signatures, there were indications of both CMV infection and matching HLA type. Broader study findings: Ex vivo responses were dominated by HLA-C-restricted CMV-specific TCR beta clonotypes. Totalled public TCR beta family frequency picked out people who carried CMV plus the relevant HLA.

TCRdb recomputed calls from the reads with MiXCR, one row per CDR3 protein. The top ten clones hold approximately 8% of a sample with 630,000 or so distinct CDR3 sequences, more than 20% of them seen once. Germline lookup yields CDR1 SGHDN and CDR2 FVKESK. V lost 5 bases and J lost 1, with 5 bases in between. This CDR3 has 13 amino acids. This clonotype was detected many times. Its antigen is as yet unknown. The clonotype was recovered from a human donor in good health (CMV status not recorded). Some clones in this sample may be carry-over from other donors' samples. Sequenced material: CD8+ T cells from PBMCs. This chain uses TRBV14 with TRBJ2-2; D unresolved. CDR3 DNA sequence: TGTGCCAGCAGCATCCTGAACACCGGGGAGCTGTTTTTT. Encoded protein: CASSILNTGELFF.